The entry below gives a single TCR beta chain sequence along with its context. Its cognate antigen is unknown. Both 60 Vbeta primers and 13 Jbeta primers went into the PCR. Authors' processing steps: An analysis that came later counted 60 million to 80 million unique TCR beta chains, around 12 million shared. Method: immunoSEQ multiplex PCR; TCRdb's copy keeps in-frame clones and lacks some. For V, J and clone size, that table is used; D and trimming come from the DNA. The table lists about 190,000 clones, around four fifths of them singletons, with around 1.6% in the top ten. Germline CDR1 LGHNA, CDR2 YNFKEQ. V shed 1 base and J 5 bases; nucleotides not matched to a gene: 8. The CDR3 spans 16 residues. This record belongs to a study of cytomegalovirus exposure and HLA in healthy donors. Study-wide points: The authors listed over 150 TCR beta chains as cytomegalovirus-associated. As immune exposure information, only CMV serostatus was available. TCR beta V segments were, for the most part, productive about 87% or about 30% of the time in an earlier analysis.

The J gene is TRBJ2-5, the V gene TRBV4-2; 9 positions agree with TRBD2. This clonotype originated in a man aged 50 or older in good health and CMV-seronegative. Sequenced: PBMCs. CDR3 region: CASSQGGGRALETQYF. Written as DNA, the CDR3 is TGTGCCAGCAGCCAAGGGGGCGGGAGGGCCTTGGAGACCCAGTACTTC.